This is a list of T cell receptor beta chains from one sample in a study of CD8+CD57+ T cells in acquired aplastic anemia. Each CDR3 protein gets one entry after TCRdb re-called the reads with MiXCR. This sample has tens of thousands of distinct CDR3 sequences, with around 50% found just once. Input material: sorted CD4+, CD8+, or CD8+CD57+ T cells (not recorded which) from PBMCs. The receptors derive from a human donor in good health, serving as a control. Each CDR3 is given with its conserved first and last residue. The D gene is left open where the match is weak. For some rows the clone size is stated as once, few or many, or as a class when expanded; others skip it.

clone_size,j_call,d_call,v_call,cdr3_nt,cdr3_aa
many,TRBJ2-3,TRBD1,TRBV24-1,TGTGCCACCAGCACTTTTAAGACAGGGGGCAGAAATACGCAGTATTTT,CATSTFKTGGRNTQYF
.,TRBJ2-5,.,TRBV7-2,TGTGCCAGCTTCGGACAAGAGACCCAGTACTTC,CASFGQETQYF
.,TRBJ2-1,TRBD2,TRBV25-1,TGTGCCAGCAGACTAACCCAAACCGGGACTAGCCATCTCAATGAGCAGTTCTTC,CASRLTQTGTSHLNEQFF
.,TRBJ1-6,TRBD1,TRBV6-1,TGTGCCAGCAGTAAGACCGGACAGGGGGCTAGTTCACCCCTCCACTTT,CASSKTGQGASSPLHF
few,TRBJ2-3,TRBD2,TRBV14,TGTGCCAGCAGCCCTAGCGGGGGGTTCACAGATACGCAGTATTTT,CASSPSGGFTDTQYF
many,TRBJ2-1,.,TRBV5-1,TGCGCCAGCAGCTCATCGGTGAGCTCCTACAATGAGCAGTTCTTC,CASSSSVSSYNEQFF
.,TRBJ2-3,.,TRBV19,TGTGCCAGTAGTAGCGGGGGCGAATCAACGCAGTATTTT,CASSSGGESTQYF
once,TRBJ1-1,TRBD1,TRBV11-1,TGTGCCAGCAGCTTACGGTATGGGACAGGGGTTTCTGAAGCTTTCTTT,CASSLRYGTGVSEAFF
.,TRBJ2-7,.,TRBV2,TGTGCCAGCATAGGGGCCTACGAGCAGTACTTC,CASIGAYEQYF
many,TRBJ1-4,TRBD1,TRBV7-9,TGTGCCAGCAGCTTAACGGGACAGAATAATGAAAAACTGTTTTTT,CASSLTGQNNEKLFF
.,TRBJ1-6,.,TRBV14,TGTGCCAGCAGCCAAGATCTGGCAGGGAATTCACCCCTCCACTTT,CASSQDLAGNSPLHF
.,TRBJ1-1,.,TRBV10-3,TGTGCCATCAGTGAGTCGGCGACGAACACTGAAGCTTTCTTT,CAISESATNTEAFF
many,TRBJ2-5,.,TRBV6-2/TRBV6-3,TGTGCCAGCAGTTACTTGCGGGACACCGGGACCCAGTACTTC,CASSYLRDTGTQYF
.,TRBJ1-5,.,TRBV19,TGTGCCAGTAGTAACCAGGGTCAGCCCCGGCATTTT,CASSNQGQPRHF
.,TRBJ1-6,.,TRBV3-1,TGTGCCAGCAGCTACGGCGTGGTGAAGAATTCACCCCTCCACTTT,CASSYGVVKNSPLHF
.,TRBJ2-7,TRBD2,TRBV7-8,TGTGCCAGCAGCGTGGGACTAGCGGGAGGTCTGTACGAGCAGTACTTC,CASSVGLAGGLYEQYF
.,TRBJ2-5,.,TRBV10-3,TGTGCCATCAGTGAGTCGGGGGGAGAGACCCAGTACTTC,CAISESGGETQYF
many,TRBJ1-1,.,TRBV6-1,TGTGCCAGCAGTACCGGGACGGTGAACACTGAAGCTTTCTTT,CASSTGTVNTEAFF
many,TRBJ2-3,TRBD2,TRBV7-6,TGTGCCAGCAGCGGCCCGGGACTAGCGGGCACAGATACGCAGTATTTT,CASSGPGLAGTDTQYF
.,TRBJ2-7,.,TRBV7-6,TGTGCCAGCAGTTCGACATCCTACTACGAGCAGTACTTC,CASSSTSYYEQYF
.,TRBJ2-7,.,TRBV10-3,TGTGCCATCAGTGCCCGGGACTTAGGCGAGCAGTACTTC,CAISARDLGEQYF
.,TRBJ2-3,.,TRBV11-1,TGTGCCAGCAGCTTAGGAAGTACAGAAACTGATACGCAGTATTTT,CASSLGSTETDTQYF
.,TRBJ1-6,.,TRBV19,TGTGCCAGTAGTATATCACAGGGCTACCAACCCCTCCACTTT,CASSISQGYQPLHF
many,TRBJ1-1,.,TRBV6-1,TGTGCCAGCAGTGAAAGGGCAGTTCTTGGTTGGGCTACATCGAACACTGAAGCTTTCTTT,CASSERAVLGWATSNTEAFF
few,TRBJ2-2,.,TRBV5-6,TGTGCCAGCAGCTTGTCACTTAACACCGGGGAGCTGTTTTTT,CASSLSLNTGELFF
.,TRBJ2-7,TRBD2,TRBV2,TGTGCCAGCAGTGAAGCTTTTCCGGGACTAGCGGGCGGTACCTACGAGCAGTACTTC,CASSEAFPGLAGGTYEQYF
many,TRBJ2-1,TRBD1,TRBV20-1,TGCAGTGCAGAAACAGGGGGCCATGAGCAGTTCTTC,CSAETGGHEQFF